These 5 T cell receptor beta chains were all obtained from the same sample, sequenced in a study of blood T cell repertoires in COVID-19. The repertoire was sequenced with immunoSEQ multiplex PCR; TCRdb's copy has only in-frame clones and lacks some. The data contain around 380,000 clones, 80% to 90% of them seen just once; the ten biggest clones take up 1% to 1.5%. Sequenced sample: PBMCs or T cells enriched from blood (not recorded which). The receptors here all came from a young man who had recovered from COVID-19.

V and J are TRBV4-1 and TRBJ2-2, with D possibly matching TRBD2 (6 bases). Germline V gives CDR1 MGHRA, CDR2 YSYEKL. The CDR3 loop spans 16 amino acids. V gave up 0 bases and J gave up 2 bases, with 10 bases separating them. The CDR3: CASSQEYSGNTGELFF. CDR3 nucleotide sequence: TGCGCCAGCAGCCAAGAATATAGCGGAAACACCGGGGAGCTGTTTTTT.

The chain links TRBV30 to TRBJ2-7; perhaps TRBD2 as D (5 bases). Trimming removed 5 bases at V and 2 bases at J, with 10 bases between. The V gene's germline CDR1 is GTSNPN and CDR2 SVGIG (reference sequence). The CDR3 length is 12 residues. The CDR3 region is CAWDGGTYEQYF. CDR3 nucleotide sequence: TGTGCCTGGGACGGAGGAACCTACGAGCAGTACTTC. The variable domain in full, with the rest retrieved from reference TRBV30 and TRBJ2-7, is SQTIHQWPATLVQPVGSPLSLECTVEGTSNPNLYWYRQAAGRGLQLLFYSVGIGQISSEVPQNLSASRPQDRQFILSSKKLLLSDSGFYLCAWDGGTYEQYFGPGTRLTVT.

The chain recombines TRBV18 with TRBJ2-7; D unclear. Germline V gives CDR1 KGHSH, CDR2 LQKENI. There are 13 residues in the CDR3. V was trimmed by 4 bases and J by 7 bases, leaving 14 bases between them. The CDR3 coding sequence is TGTGCCAGCTCACTTTCATGGGCTGAAGAGCAGTACTTC. This encodes CASSLSWAEEQYF. Looking up the rest from reference TRBV18 and TRBJ2-7 gives the full variable domain: NAGVMQNPRHLVRRRGQEARLRCSPMKGHSHVYWYRQLPEEGLKFMVYLQKENIIDESGMPKERFSAEFPKEGPSILRIQQVVRGDSAAYFCASSLSWAEEQYFGPGTRLTVT.

CDR3 residues: CALLGGQGGNYGYTF. DNA of the CDR3: TGTGCCCTCCTAGGGGGACAGGGGGGTAACTATGGCTACACCTTC. This chain joins TRBV6-5 and TRBJ1-2; 11 positions agree with TRBD1. The CDR3 totals 15 residues. Trimming at V came to 11 bases and at J to 1 base, leaving 9 bases not matched to a gene. CDR1 and CDR2 (germline): MNHEY, SVGAGI.

The V call is TRBV12-3 or TRBV12-4, the J call TRBJ2-7; possible D gene TRBD2, 7 bases. CDR3 length equals 13 residues. Trimming cost V 7 bases and J 2 bases, with 12 bases left between them. CDR3: CASTTGTTYEQYF. CDR3 bases: TGTGCCAGCACCACAGGGACTACCTACGAGCAGTACTTC.